A selection of T cell receptor beta chains follows, all from one sample in a study of blood T cell repertoires in COVID-19. This table comes from immunoSEQ multiplex PCR, and its TCRdb copy is limited to in-frame clones, with some not included. The table lists more than 300,000 clones, roughly 91% of them singletons. Material: PBMCs or T cells enriched from blood (not recorded which). The receptors come from a woman in her 30s who had recovered from COVID-19. The CDR3 runs from the conserved cysteine through the conserved F or W. D genes are given only for firm matches. For some rows the clone size is stated as once, few or many, or as a class when expanded; others skip it.

TRBD1	-	TRBV18	TRBJ1-2	CASSPVRGRWGYTF	TGTGCCAGCTCACCGGTCAGGGGGCGTTGGGGCTACACCTTC
-	-	TRBV6-5	TRBJ2-3	CASSPRLGTQYF	TGTGCCAGCAGTCCGAGGTTGGGTACGCAGTATTTT
-	once	TRBV7-8	TRBJ1-5	CASSLGQKGDLSLRQHF	TGTGCCAGCAGCTTAGGCCAGAAGGGGGACCTCAGCCTGCGCCAGCATTTT
TRBD1	-	TRBV27	TRBJ1-5	CASGDRGSNQPQHF	TGTGCCAGCGGGGACAGGGGTAGCAATCAGCCCCAGCATTTT
-	-	TRBV30	TRBJ1-2	CAWSVQDRVGYGYTF	TGTGCCTGGAGTGTACAGGACCGAGTAGGCTATGGCTACACCTTC
-	-	TRBV19	TRBJ2-7	CASSSAGTLSSYEQYF	TGTGCCAGTAGTTCGGCAGGGACACTAAGCTCCTACGAGCAGTACTTC
-	-	TRBV10-3	TRBJ2-3	CAISESTSQRAQYF	TGTGCCATCAGTGAGTCGACTTCACAGCGGGCGCAGTATTTT
TRBD2	-	TRBV3-1/TRBV3-2	TRBJ2-3	CASSQGLAGGTDTQYF	TGTGCCAGCAGCCAGGGACTAGCGGGAGGCACAGATACGCAGTATTTT
TRBD2	-	TRBV20-1	TRBJ2-1	CSASHSGRPNEQFF	TGCAGTGCTAGTCATAGCGGGAGGCCCAATGAGCAGTTCTTC
TRBD2	once	TRBV4-3	TRBJ2-1	CASSQVVSGRGYNEQFF	TGCGCCAGCAGCCAAGTCGTAAGCGGGAGGGGTTACAATGAGCAGTTCTTC
-	-	TRBV5-5	TRBJ1-4	CASSLEQGSYEKLFF	TGTGCCAGCAGCCTGGAGCAGGGTTCGTACGAAAAACTGTTTTTT
TRBD2	-	TRBV7-9	TRBJ2-7	CASSLYGGRASEQYF	TGTGCCAGCAGCTTATATGGCGGGAGGGCATCCGAGCAGTACTTC
-	-	TRBV5-6	TRBJ1-4	CASSLGTLDKKLFF	TGTGCCAGCAGCTTGGGGACTTTAGACAAAAAACTGTTTTTT
-	-	TRBV3-1/TRBV3-2	TRBJ2-1	CASSQDMGRGLYNEQFF	TGTGCCAGCAGCCAAGATATGGGAAGGGGACTCTACAATGAGCAGTTCTTC
-	-	TRBV27	TRBJ2-7	CASSPRTENPIEQYF	TGTGCCAGCAGTCCACGGACAGAAAACCCTATCGAGCAGTACTTC
-	-	TRBV2	TRBJ1-5	CASSALTEDQPQHF	TGTGCCAGCAGTGCCCTGACAGAGGACCAGCCCCAGCATTTT
TRBD1	-	TRBV28	TRBJ1-3	CASYTAGGQPPGNTIYF	TGTGCCAGCTACACCGCTGGGGGACAGCCTCCTGGAAACACCATATATTTT
-	-	TRBV3-1/TRBV3-2	TRBJ2-1	CASRHAYGSGNEQFF	TGTGCCAGCAGACACGCATACGGTTCGGGGAATGAGCAGTTCTTC
TRBD2	-	TRBV24-1	TRBJ2-1	CATSGSGGNEQFF	TGTGCCACCAGTGGTAGCGGGGGGAATGAGCAGTTCTTC
-	-	TRBV19	TRBJ1-5	CASSNPPGGNNQPQHF	TGTGCCAGTAGTAATCCGCCGGGGGGGAACAATCAGCCCCAGCATTTT
TRBD1	-	TRBV10-1	TRBJ1-4	CANEPDRVRWRFEKLFF	TGCGCCAACGAGCCGGACAGGGTGCGATGGAGGTTTGAAAAACTGTTTTTT
TRBD1	-	TRBV7-8	TRBJ2-5	CASSTSGDRIRETQYF	TGTGCCAGCAGCACCTCCGGGGACAGGATACGCGAGACCCAGTACTTC
TRBD2	-	TRBV5-6	TRBJ2-3	CASSGLGRPDGSDTQYF	TGTGCCAGCAGCGGACTCGGGAGGCCAGACGGGTCAGATACGCAGTATTTT
-	-	TRBV19	TRBJ1-2	CASTAAGEPRYGYTF	TGTGCCAGTACGGCGGCGGGGGAACCCCGCTATGGCTACACCTTC
-	few	TRBV2	TRBJ1-1	CASNPVTMNTEAFF	TGTGCCAGCAACCCCGTAACAATGAACACTGAAGCTTTCTTT
-	-	TRBV7-2	TRBJ2-5	CASSLVPDILQETQYF	TGTGCCAGCAGCTTAGTCCCAGACATCCTCCAAGAGACCCAGTACTTC
TRBD1	-	TRBV6-4	TRBJ2-1	CASSDSFRDRYNEQFF	TGTGCCAGCAGTGACAGTTTCCGGGACAGGTACAATGAGCAGTTCTTC
-	-	TRBV6-5	TRBJ2-7	CASSHHTDPYEQYF	TGTGCCAGCAGTCATCACACCGATCCCTACGAGCAGTACTTC
-	-	TRBV2	TRBJ1-2	CASNWGSQDGYTF	TGTGCCAGCAACTGGGGCTCCCAGGATGGCTACACCTTC
-	-	TRBV6-5	TRBJ1-3	CASSYSRGYRNTIYF	TGTGCCAGCAGTTACTCGCGGGGGTATAGAAACACCATATATTTT
-	-	TRBV5-4	TRBJ1-5	CASSLGGKQPQHF	TGTGCCAGCAGCTTGGGAGGGAAACAGCCCCAGCATTTT
-	-	TRBV7-9	TRBJ2-7	CASSLQAAAYEQYF	TGTGCCAGCAGCTTACAAGCAGCGGCCTACGAGCAGTACTTC
-	-	TRBV6-1	TRBJ1-5	CASSELGRGFDQPQHF	TGTGCCAGCAGTGAATTGGGCAGGGGATTCGATCAGCCCCAGCATTTT
-	-	TRBV27	TRBJ1-4	CASSLRVRGGREKLFF	TGTGCCAGCAGTTTAAGGGTACGGGGAGGCAGAGAAAAACTGTTTTTT
-	-	TRBV12-3/TRBV12-4	TRBJ2-2	CASNRGTGELFF	TGTGCCAGCAATCGGGGCACCGGGGAGCTGTTTTTT
-	-	TRBV7-2	TRBJ2-7	CASSLMGAVSSEQYF	TGTGCCAGCAGCTTAATGGGGGCGGTTTCGTCCGAGCAGTACTTC
-	-	TRBV15	TRBJ1-5	CATSRTQGLYSNQPQHF	TGTGCCACCAGCAGGACTCAGGGACTCTATAGCAATCAGCCCCAGCATTTT
-	-	TRBV7-9	TRBJ1-2	CASSFVEQPNYGYTF	TGTGCCAGCAGCTTCGTGGAGCAGCCTAACTATGGCTACACCTTC
TRBD1	-	TRBV6-2/TRBV6-3	TRBJ2-2	CASSRTETGTGELFF	TGTGCCAGCAGCCGTACCGAGACAGGGACCGGGGAGCTGTTTTTT
TRBD2	-	TRBV10-3	TRBJ2-2	CAIGLLAGVANTGELFF	TGTGCCATCGGACTCCTAGCGGGAGTAGCGAACACCGGGGAGCTGTTTTTT
-	-	TRBV27	TRBJ2-4	CASSLSPAENIQYF	TGTGCCAGCAGTTTATCTCCGGCGGAAAACATTCAGTACTTC
-	-	TRBV11-2	TRBJ2-1	CASSLVQGSGSYNEQFF	TGTGCCAGCAGCTTAGTCCAGGGTTCAGGGTCTTACAATGAGCAGTTCTTC
-	-	TRBV18	TRBJ2-2	CASSPPDRGATGELFF	TGTGCCAGCTCACCACCTGATCGGGGGGCCACCGGGGAGCTGTTTTTT
TRBD1	-	TRBV5-6	TRBJ1-1	CASSWGQGTLLSTEAFF	TGTGCCAGCAGCTGGGGACAGGGGACCCTCTTGAGCACTGAAGCTTTCTTT
-	-	TRBV7-8	TRBJ2-5	CASTNWALGETQYF	TGTGCCAGCACCAATTGGGCCCTTGGGGAGACCCAGTACTTC
TRBD2	-	TRBV4-1	TRBJ2-2	CASSQGLAGGPSTGELFF	TGCGCCAGCAGCCAAGGACTAGCGGGAGGGCCCTCCACCGGGGAGCTGTTTTTT
-	-	TRBV6-2/TRBV6-3	TRBJ1-5	CASSSYRGPPNQPQHF	TGTGCCAGCAGTTCCTACCGAGGGCCCCCCAATCAGCCCCAGCATTTT
-	-	TRBV9	TRBJ1-1	CASSVVDAGWLEGTEAFF	TGTGCCAGCAGCGTAGTCGACGCAGGGTGGTTGGAGGGCACTGAAGCTTTCTTT
-	few	TRBV19	TRBJ1-2	CASSSQSPGYGYTF	TGTGCCAGTAGTTCACAGAGTCCAGGCTATGGCTACACCTTC
-	few	TRBV4-2	TRBJ2-2	CASSQGTGRAGELFF	TGTGCCAGCAGCCAAGGGACAGGGAGGGCCGGGGAGCTGTTTTTT
-	once	TRBV15	TRBJ1-5	CATSHGTPNQPQHF	TGTGCCACCAGCCACGGGACACCAAATCAGCCCCAGCATTTT
TRBD1	-	TRBV3-1/TRBV3-2	TRBJ2-2	CASSHQYPGTANTGELFF	TGTGCCAGCAGCCACCAATACCCCGGGACAGCAAACACCGGGGAGCTGTTTTTT
TRBD2	-	TRBV5-8	TRBJ2-3	CASSFRRGGTDTQYF	TGTGCCAGCAGCTTTCGACGGGGGGGCACAGATACGCAGTATTTT